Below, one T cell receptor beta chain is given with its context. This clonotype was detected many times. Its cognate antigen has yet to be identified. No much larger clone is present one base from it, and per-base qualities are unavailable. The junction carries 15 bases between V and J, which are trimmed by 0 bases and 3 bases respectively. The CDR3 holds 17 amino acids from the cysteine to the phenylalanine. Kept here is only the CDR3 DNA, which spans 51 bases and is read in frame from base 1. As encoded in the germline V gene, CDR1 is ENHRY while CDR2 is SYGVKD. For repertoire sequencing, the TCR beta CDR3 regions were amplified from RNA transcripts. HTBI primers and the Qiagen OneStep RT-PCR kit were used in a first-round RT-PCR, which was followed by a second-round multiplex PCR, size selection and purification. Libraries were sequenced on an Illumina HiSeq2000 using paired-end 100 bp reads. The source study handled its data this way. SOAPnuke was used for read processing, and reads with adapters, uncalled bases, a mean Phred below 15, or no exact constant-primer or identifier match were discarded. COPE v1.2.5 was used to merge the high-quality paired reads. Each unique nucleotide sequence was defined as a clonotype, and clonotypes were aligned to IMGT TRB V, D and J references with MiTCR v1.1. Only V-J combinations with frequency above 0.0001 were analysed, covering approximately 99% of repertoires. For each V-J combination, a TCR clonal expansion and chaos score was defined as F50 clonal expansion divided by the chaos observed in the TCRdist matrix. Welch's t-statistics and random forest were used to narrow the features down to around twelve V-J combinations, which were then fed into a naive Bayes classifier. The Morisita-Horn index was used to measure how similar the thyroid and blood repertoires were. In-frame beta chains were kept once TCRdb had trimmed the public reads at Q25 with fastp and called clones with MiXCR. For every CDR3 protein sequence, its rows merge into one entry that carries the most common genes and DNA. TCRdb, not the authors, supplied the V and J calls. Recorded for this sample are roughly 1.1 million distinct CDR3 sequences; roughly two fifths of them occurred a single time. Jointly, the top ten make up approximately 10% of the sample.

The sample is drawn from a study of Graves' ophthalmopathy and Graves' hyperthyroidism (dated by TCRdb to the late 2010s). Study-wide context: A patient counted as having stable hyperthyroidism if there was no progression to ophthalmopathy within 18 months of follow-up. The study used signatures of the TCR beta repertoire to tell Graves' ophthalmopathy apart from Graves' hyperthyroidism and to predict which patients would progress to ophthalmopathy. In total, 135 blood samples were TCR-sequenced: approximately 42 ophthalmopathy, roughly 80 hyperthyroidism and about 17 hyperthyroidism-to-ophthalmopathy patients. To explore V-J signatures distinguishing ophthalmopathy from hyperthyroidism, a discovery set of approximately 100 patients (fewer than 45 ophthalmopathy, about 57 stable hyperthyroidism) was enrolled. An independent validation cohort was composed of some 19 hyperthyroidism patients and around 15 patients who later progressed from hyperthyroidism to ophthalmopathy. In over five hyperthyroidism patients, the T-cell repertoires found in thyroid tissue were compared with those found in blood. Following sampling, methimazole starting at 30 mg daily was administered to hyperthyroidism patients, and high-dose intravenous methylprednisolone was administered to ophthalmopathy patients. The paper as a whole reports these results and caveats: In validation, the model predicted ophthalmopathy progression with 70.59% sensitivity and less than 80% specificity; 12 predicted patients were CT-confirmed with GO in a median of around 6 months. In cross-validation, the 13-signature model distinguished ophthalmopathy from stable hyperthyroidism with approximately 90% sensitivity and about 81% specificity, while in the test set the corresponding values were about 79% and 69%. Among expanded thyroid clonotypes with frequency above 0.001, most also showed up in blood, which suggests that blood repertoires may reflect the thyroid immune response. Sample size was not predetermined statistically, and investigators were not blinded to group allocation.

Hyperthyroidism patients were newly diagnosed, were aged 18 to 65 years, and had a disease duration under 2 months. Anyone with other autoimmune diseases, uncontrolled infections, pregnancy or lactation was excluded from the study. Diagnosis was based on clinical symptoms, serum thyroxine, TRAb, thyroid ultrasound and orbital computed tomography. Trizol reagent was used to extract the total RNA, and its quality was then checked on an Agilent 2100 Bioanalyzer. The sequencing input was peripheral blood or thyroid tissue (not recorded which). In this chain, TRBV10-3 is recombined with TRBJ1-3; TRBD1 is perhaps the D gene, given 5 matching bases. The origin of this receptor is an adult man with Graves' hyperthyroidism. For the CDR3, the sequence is CAISESAGPSDGNTIYF. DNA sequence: TGTGCCATCAGTGAGTCGGCGGGACCGTCCGATGGAAACACCATATATTTT.